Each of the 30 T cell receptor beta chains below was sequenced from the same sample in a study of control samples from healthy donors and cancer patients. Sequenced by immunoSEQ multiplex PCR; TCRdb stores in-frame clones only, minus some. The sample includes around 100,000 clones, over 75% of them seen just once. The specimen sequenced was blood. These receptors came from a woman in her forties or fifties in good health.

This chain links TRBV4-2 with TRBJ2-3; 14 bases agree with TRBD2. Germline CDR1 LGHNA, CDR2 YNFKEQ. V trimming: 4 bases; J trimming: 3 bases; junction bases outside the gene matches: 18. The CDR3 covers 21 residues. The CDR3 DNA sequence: TGTGCCAGCAGCCCCGCCCGGGGACTAGCGGGAGAGTCATTTAGGACAGATACGCAGTATTTT. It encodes CASSPARGLAGESFRTDTQYF.

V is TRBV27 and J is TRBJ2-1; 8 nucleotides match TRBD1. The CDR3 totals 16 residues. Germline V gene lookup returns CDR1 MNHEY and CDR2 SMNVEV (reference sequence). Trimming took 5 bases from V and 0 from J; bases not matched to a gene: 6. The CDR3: CASSRQGTSSYNEQFF. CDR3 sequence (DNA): TGTGCCAGCAGTAGACAGGGGACAAGCTCCTACAATGAGCAGTTCTTC.

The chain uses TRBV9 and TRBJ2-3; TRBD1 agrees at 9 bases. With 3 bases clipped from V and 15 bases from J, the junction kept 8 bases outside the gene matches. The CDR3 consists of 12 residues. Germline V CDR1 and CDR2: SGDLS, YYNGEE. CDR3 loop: CASSDRDRAIYF. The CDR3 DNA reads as TGTGCCAGCAGCGACCGGGACAGGGCAATTTATTTT. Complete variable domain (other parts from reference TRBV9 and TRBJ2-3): DSGVTQTPKHLITATGQRVTLRCSPRSGDLSVYWYQQSLDQGLQFLIQYYNGEERAKGNILERFSAQQFPDLHSELNLSSLELGDSALYFCASSDRDRAIYFGPGTRLTVL.

Here the CDR3 DNA reads TGCAGTGCTACCGACAGTCCTGAGCAGTTCTTC. Its translation is CSATDSPEQFF. The V gene is TRBV20-1, the J gene TRBJ2-1, with D possibly TRBD1 on 5 matching bases. CDR1 and CDR2 (germline): DFQATT, SNEGSKA (reference sequence). The CDR3 contains 11 residues. V gave up 4 bases and J gave up 9 bases, with 10 bases separating them.

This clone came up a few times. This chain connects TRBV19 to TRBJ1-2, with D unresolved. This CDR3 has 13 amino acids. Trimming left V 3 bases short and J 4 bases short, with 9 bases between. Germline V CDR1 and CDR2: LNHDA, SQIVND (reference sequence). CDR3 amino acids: CASSISMTYGYTF. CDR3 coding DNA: TGTGCCAGTAGTATTTCTATGACCTATGGCTACACCTTC.

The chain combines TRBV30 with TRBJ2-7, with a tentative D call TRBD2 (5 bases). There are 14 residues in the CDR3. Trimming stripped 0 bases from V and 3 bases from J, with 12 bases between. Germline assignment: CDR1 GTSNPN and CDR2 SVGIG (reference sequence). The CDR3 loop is CAWSVNAGIYEQYV. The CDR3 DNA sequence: TGTGCCTGGAGTGTAAATGCCGGGATCTACGAGCAGTACGTC.

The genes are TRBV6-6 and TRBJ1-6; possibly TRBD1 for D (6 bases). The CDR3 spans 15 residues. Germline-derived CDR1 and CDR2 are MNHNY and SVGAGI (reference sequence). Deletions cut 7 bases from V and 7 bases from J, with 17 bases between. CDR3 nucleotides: TGTGCCAGCAACCCTCAGTGGACAGCGAATTCACCCCTCCACTTT. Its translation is CASNPQWTANSPLHF.

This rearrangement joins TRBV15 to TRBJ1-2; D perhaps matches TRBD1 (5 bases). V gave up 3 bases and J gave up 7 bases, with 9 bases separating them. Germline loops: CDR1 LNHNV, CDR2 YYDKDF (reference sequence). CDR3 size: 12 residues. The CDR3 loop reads CATSRGGGGYTF. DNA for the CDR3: TGTGCCACCAGCAGGGGGGGAGGTGGCTACACCTTC.

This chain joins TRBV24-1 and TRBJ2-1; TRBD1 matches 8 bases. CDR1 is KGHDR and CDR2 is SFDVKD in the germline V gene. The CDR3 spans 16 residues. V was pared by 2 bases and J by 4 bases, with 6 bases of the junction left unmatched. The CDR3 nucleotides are TGTGCCACCAGTGATTCGACAGGGGTGGCGTACAATGAGCAGTTCTTC. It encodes CATSDSTGVAYNEQFF.

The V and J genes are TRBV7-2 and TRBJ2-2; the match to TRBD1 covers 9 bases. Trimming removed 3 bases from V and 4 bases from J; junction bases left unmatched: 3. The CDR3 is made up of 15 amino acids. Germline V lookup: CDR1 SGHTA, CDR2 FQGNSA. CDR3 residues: CASSFGQGRTGELFF. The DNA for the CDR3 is TGTGCCAGCAGCTTTGGACAGGGGCGCACCGGGGAGCTGTTTTTT.

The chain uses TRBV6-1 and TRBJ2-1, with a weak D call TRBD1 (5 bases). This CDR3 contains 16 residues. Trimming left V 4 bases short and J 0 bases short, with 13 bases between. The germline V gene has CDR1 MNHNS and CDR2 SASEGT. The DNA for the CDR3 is TGTGCCAGCAGTGGGGCTAGACAGAGCTCCTACAATGAGCAGTTCTTC. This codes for CASSGARQSSYNEQFF.

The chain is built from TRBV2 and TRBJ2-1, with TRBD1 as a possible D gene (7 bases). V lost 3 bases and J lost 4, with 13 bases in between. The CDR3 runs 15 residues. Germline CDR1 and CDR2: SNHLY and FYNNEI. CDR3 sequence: CASSEEGARYNEQFF. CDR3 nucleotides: TGTGCCAGCAGTGAGGAGGGGGCGCGATACAATGAGCAGTTCTTC.

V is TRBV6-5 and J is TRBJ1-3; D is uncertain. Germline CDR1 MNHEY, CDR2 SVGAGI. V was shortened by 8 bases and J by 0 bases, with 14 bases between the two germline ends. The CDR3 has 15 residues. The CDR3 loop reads CASRELTSSGNTIYF. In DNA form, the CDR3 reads TGTGCCAGCCGGGAGCTAACGTCCTCTGGAAACACCATATATTTT.

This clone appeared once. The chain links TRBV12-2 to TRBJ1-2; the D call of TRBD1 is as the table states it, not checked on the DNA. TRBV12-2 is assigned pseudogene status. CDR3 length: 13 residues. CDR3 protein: CASRDPGQGGYTF. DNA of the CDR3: TGTGCAAGTCGCGACCCCGGGCAGGGTGGCTACACCTTC.

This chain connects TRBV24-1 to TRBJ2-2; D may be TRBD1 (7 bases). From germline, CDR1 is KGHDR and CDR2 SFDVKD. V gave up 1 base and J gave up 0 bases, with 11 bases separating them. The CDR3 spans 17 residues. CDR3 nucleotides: TGTGCCACCAGTGATTTTGGAGGGGGCGCGAACACCGGGGAGCTGTTTTTT. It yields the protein CATSDFGGGANTGELFF.

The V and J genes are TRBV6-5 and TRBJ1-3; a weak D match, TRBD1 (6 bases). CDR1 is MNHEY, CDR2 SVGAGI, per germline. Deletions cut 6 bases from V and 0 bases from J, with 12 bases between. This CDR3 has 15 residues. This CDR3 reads CASRPGHHSGNTIYF. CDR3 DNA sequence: TGTGCCAGCAGACCGGGACACCACTCTGGAAACACCATATATTTT.

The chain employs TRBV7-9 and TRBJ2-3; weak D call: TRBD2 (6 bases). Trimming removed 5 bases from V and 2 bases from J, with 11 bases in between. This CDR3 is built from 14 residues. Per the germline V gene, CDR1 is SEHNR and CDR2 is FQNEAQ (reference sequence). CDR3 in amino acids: CASSPGGFTDTQYF. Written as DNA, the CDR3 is TGTGCCAGCAGCCCTGGGGGGTTCACAGATACGCAGTATTTT.

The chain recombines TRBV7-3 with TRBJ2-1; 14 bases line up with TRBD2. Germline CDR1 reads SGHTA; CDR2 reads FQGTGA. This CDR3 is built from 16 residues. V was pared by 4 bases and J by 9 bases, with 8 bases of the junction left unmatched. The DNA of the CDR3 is TGTGCCAGCAGCTCTATACCGGGACTAGCGGGAGCTGAGCAGTTCTTC. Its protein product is CASSSIPGLAGAEQFF.

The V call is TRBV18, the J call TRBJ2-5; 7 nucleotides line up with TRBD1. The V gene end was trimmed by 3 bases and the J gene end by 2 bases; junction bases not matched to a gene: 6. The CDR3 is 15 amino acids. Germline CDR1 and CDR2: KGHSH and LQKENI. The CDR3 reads CASSPTRGWQETQYF. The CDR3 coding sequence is TGTGCCAGCTCACCGACCAGGGGGTGGCAAGAGACCCAGTACTTC.

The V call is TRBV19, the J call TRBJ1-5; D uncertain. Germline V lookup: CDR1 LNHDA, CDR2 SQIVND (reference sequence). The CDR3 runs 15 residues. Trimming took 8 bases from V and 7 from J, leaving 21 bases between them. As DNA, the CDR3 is TGTGCCAGTGAATCAATCGGGAGGGCAAGACAGCCCCAGCATTTT. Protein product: CASESIGRARQPQHF. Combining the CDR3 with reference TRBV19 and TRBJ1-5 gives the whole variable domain DGGITQSPKYLFRKEGQNVTLSCEQNLNHDAMYWYRQDPGQGLRLIYYSQIVNDFQKGDIAEGYSVSREKKESFPLTVTSAQKNPTAFYLCASESIGRARQPQHFGDGTRLSIL.

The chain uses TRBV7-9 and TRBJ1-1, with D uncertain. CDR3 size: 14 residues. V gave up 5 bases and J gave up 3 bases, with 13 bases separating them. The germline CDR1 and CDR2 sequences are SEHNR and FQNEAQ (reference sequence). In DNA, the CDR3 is TGTGCCAGCAGCCCACGGAAGCTGGACACTGAAGCTTTCTTT. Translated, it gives CASSPRKLDTEAFF. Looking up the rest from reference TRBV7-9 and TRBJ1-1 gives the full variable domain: DTGVSQNPRHKITKRGQNVTFRCDPISEHNRLYWYRQTLGQGPEFLTYFQNEAQLEKSRLLSDRFSAERPKGSFSTLEIQRTEQGDSAMYLCASSPRKLDTEAFFGQGTRLTVV.

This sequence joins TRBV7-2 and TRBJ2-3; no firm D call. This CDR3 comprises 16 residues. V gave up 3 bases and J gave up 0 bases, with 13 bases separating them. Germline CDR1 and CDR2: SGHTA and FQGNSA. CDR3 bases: TGTGCCAGCAGCTTCTTTCCCAGAACTAGCACAGATACGCAGTATTTT. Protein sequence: CASSFFPRTSTDTQYF.

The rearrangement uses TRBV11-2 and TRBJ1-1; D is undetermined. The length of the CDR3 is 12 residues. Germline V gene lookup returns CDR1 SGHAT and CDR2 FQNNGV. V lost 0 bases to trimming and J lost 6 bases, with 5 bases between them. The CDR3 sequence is CASSLERAEAFF. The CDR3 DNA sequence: TGTGCCAGCAGCTTAGAGAGGGCTGAAGCTTTCTTT.

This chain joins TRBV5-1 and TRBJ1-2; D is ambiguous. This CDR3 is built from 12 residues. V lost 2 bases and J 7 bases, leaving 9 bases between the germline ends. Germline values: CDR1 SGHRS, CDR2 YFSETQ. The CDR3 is CASSFGYGGYTF. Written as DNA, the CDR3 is TGCGCCAGCAGCTTCGGGTACGGTGGCTACACCTTC.

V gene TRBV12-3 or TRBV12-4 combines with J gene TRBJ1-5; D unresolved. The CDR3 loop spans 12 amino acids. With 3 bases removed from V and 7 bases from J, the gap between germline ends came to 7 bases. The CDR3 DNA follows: TGTGCCAGCAGTTTCCCATCCCAGCCCCAGCATTTT. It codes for CASSFPSQPQHF.

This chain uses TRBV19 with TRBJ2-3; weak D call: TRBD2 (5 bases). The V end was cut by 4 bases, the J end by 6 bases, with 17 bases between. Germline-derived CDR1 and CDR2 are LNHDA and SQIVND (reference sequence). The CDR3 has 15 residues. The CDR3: CASSNQDSLTDTQYF. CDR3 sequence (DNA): TGTGCCAGTAGTAACCAGGACTCCCTCACGGATACGCAGTATTTT.

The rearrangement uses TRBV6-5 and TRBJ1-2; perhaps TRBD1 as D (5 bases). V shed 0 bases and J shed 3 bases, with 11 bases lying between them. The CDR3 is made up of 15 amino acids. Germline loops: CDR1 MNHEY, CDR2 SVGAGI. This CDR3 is CASSYSQGTYYGYTF. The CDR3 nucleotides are TGTGCCAGCAGTTACTCCCAGGGTACCTACTATGGCTACACCTTC.

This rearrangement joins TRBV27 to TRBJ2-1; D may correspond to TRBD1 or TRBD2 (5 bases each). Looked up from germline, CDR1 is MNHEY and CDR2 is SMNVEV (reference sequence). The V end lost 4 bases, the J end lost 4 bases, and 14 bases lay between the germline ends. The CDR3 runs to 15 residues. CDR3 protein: CASSSPGTEYNEQFF. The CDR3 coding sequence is TGTGCCAGCAGTTCCCCCGGGACGGAGTACAATGAGCAGTTCTTC.

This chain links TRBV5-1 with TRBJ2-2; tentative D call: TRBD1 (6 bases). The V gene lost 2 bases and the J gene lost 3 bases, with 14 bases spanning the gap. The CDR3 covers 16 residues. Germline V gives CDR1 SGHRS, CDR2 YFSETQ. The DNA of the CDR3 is TGCGCCAGCAGCTTTGGACGGGGACATTACACCGGGGAGCTGTTTTTT. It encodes CASSFGRGHYTGELFF.

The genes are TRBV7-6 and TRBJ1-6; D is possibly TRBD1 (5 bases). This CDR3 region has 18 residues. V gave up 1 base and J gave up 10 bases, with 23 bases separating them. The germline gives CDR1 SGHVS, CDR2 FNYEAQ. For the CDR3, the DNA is TGTGCCAGCAGCTTAGAACCGACGGGGCCCGTCGGTGGCTCACCCCTCCACTTT. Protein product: CASSLEPTGPVGGSPLHF.